These T cell receptor beta chains were read from a single sample in a study of T cell responses to AZD1222 COVID-19 vaccine. Profiling relied on immunoSEQ multiplex PCR, and the TCRdb table lists in-frame clones only, not all of them. The table has some 140,000 clones, 75% to 95% seen once. Sequences were derived from peripheral blood, sampled on day 0 of AZD1222 vaccination. Every receptor here comes from an adult in good health. CDR3s include the opening cysteine and the closing phenylalanine or tryptophan. D genes are given only for firm matches. Rows give clone size only sometimes, using once, few, many, or a class for an expanded clone.

j_call clone_size cdr3_length v_call d_call cdr3_nt cdr3_aa
TRBJ2-3 NA 14 TRBV5-1 TRBD2 TGCGCCAGCAGCTTACTAGCGGCGGGGGATACGCAGTATTTT CASSLLAAGDTQYF
TRBJ2-2 NA 17 TRBV7-9 NA TGTGCCAGCAGCTTAGGTCTTAGCGGCGGGTCCACCGGGGAGCTGTTTTTT CASSLGLSGGSTGELFF
TRBJ2-5 NA 14 TRBV5-1 TRBD1 TGCGCCAGCAGCCTGACAGGGGGCTTAGGGACCCAGTACTTC CASSLTGGLGTQYF
TRBJ2-3 NA 16 TRBV5-4 TRBD1 TGTGCCAGCAGCGATGGGACAGTGTCTAGCACAGATACGCAGTATTTT CASSDGTVSSTDTQYF
TRBJ1-2 NA 14 TRBV28 TRBD1 TGTGCCAGCAGTTTACACAGGGGGCTCCGAGGCTACACCTTC CASSLHRGLRGYTF
TRBJ1-2 NA 12 TRBV7-9 TRBD1 TGTGCCAGCAGCCCCACAGGGGGTGGCTACACCTTC CASSPTGGGYTF
TRBJ1-1 NA 15 TRBV6-5 TRBD1 TGTGCCAGCAGTTATGGCGACAGGGGTGACACTGAAGCTTTCTTT CASSYGDRGDTEAFF
TRBJ1-5 NA 14 TRBV7-8 NA TGTGCCAGCAGCCCCCGACACGTCAATCAGCCCCAGCATTTT CASSPRHVNQPQHF
TRBJ1-1 NA 12 TRBV2 NA TGTGCCAGCAGATGGGGGAACACTGAAGCTTTCTTT CASRWGNTEAFF
TRBJ1-2 NA 14 TRBV4-1 TRBD1 TGCGCCAGCAGAAGGACAGGGGGCGCGGGCGGCTACACCTTC CASRRTGGAGGYTF
TRBJ2-2 NA 16 TRBV9 NA TGTGCCAGCAGCGTAGGAGGCGGGAAGGTCACCGGGGAGCTGTTTTTT CASSVGGGKVTGELFF
TRBJ1-2 NA 12 TRBV13 NA TGTGCCAGCAGCTCGGGGGTCTTCGGCTACACCTTC CASSSGVFGYTF
TRBJ1-2 NA 13 TRBV7-2 NA TGTGCCAGCAGCTTAGTCCAGAACTATGGCTACACCTTC CASSLVQNYGYTF
TRBJ1-5 NA 14 TRBV6-5 NA TGTGCCAGCTGTAGTTTCCCTAGCAATCAGCCCCAGCATTTT CASCSFPSNQPQHF
TRBJ1-1 NA 14 TRBV27 NA TGTGCCAGCAGTTTAGGCAGGGGCGTTATCGAAGCTTTCTTT CASSLGRGVIEAFF
TRBJ1-5 NA 14 TRBV7-2 NA TGTGCCAGCAGCTTAAGGTTGGGGAATCAGCCCCAGCATTTT CASSLRLGNQPQHF
TRBJ2-7 NA 14 TRBV11-2 NA TGTGCCAGCAGCAGATTGGGGGCAGCCTACGAGCAGTACTTC CASSRLGAAYEQYF
TRBJ2-5 NA 14 TRBV6-5 NA TGTGCCAGCAGTTCTTTGGGCCTGGCTTCGACCCAGTACTTC CASSSLGLASTQYF
TRBJ2-1 NA 12 TRBV7-6 NA TGTGCCAGCAGCTTAACCGCTCGTGAGCAGTTCTTC CASSLTAREQFF
TRBJ1-4 NA 15 TRBV27 TRBD1 TGTGCCAGCAGTTTAACAGGGGTAACTAATGAAAAACTGTTTTTT CASSLTGVTNEKLFF
TRBJ2-7 NA 12 TRBV2 NA TGTGCCAGCAGTCCCCGCGCCTACGAGCAGTACTTC CASSPRAYEQYF
TRBJ2-1 NA 15 TRBV14 TRBD2 TGTGCCAGCAGCCGACGGGACTACCCTGGGAGTGAGCAGTTCTTC CASSRRDYPGSEQFF
TRBJ1-1 NA 16 TRBV15 NA TGTGCCACCTCCTTCGGTATTCAGGGACCTTACACTGAAGCTTTCTTT CATSFGIQGPYTEAFF
TRBJ2-4 NA 15 TRBV5-1 NA TGCGCCAGCAGCTTGGAGGGCGAGATTTTAGGCGTTCAGTACTTC CASSLEGEILGVQYF
TRBJ1-4 once 14 TRBV15 TRBD1 TGTGCCACCAGCGGATCAGGGGGATTCGAAAAACTGTTTTTT CATSGSGGFEKLFF
TRBJ1-1 NA 16 TRBV9 TRBD1 TGTGCCAGCAGCCCTCCTGGACAGGGGCACCACACTGAAGCTTTCTTT CASSPPGQGHHTEAFF
TRBJ2-1 NA 15 TRBV7-2 TRBD2 TGTGCCAGCAGCCTGCTATTTAGCGGGAGCAATGAGCAGTTCTTC CASSLLFSGSNEQFF
TRBJ1-2 NA 13 TRBV19 NA TGTGCCAGTAGTGTAACAACAGGGAGTGGCTACACCTTC CASSVTTGSGYTF
TRBJ2-7 NA 14 TRBV10-2 NA TGCGCCAGCAGGGAGCCCTCCAGGTACTACGAGCAGTACTTC CASREPSRYYEQYF
TRBJ1-1 NA 14 TRBV19 NA TGTGCCAGTAGTATAGGGGACAATGGGCCTGAAGCTTTCTTT CASSIGDNGPEAFF
TRBJ2-6 NA 13 TRBV3-1/TRBV3-2 NA TGTGCCAGCAGCCAGAGAGGGGCCAACGTCCTGACTTTC CASSQRGANVLTF
TRBJ1-5 once 12 TRBV7-8 NA TGTGCCAGCAGCCCCCAGAATCAGCCCCAGCATTTT CASSPQNQPQHF
TRBJ2-3 NA 15 TRBV7-2 NA TGTGCCAGCAGCCCAGCCGCAACCCACACAGATACGCAGTATTTT CASSPAATHTDTQYF
TRBJ1-3 NA 16 TRBV18 TRBD1 TGTGCCAGCTCACCAGACAGGGGCGTCTCTGGAAACACCATATATTTT CASSPDRGVSGNTIYF
TRBJ2-1 NA 15 TRBV2 NA TGTGCCAGCAGCGAGGGACCGATCGACTACAATGAGCAGTTCTTC CASSEGPIDYNEQFF
TRBJ2-3 NA 16 TRBV5-4 TRBD2 TGTGCCAGCAGCCGACTGACTAGCGGGGGAAGAGATACGCAGTATTTT CASSRLTSGGRDTQYF
TRBJ1-1 NA 13 TRBV7-8 NA TGTGCCAGCAGCTTAGCTGGGACGGGGAAAGCTTTCTTT CASSLAGTGKAFF
TRBJ1-3 NA 16 TRBV3-1/TRBV3-2 TRBD1 TGTGCCAGCAGCCTCCTGGACAGGGGCCCCGGAAACACCATATATTTT CASSLLDRGPGNTIYF
TRBJ1-6 NA 14 TRBV6-5 NA TGTGCCAGCAGTTCAGGCTTTAGGAATTCACCCCTCCACTTT CASSSGFRNSPLHF
TRBJ2-7 NA 15 TRBV28 TRBD1 TGTGCCAGCAGCCGCCCAGGGGACAGGGTCTACGAGCAGTACTTC CASSRPGDRVYEQYF
TRBJ1-2 NA 17 TRBV7-2 NA TGTGCCAGCAGCTTGGCCGTGGCGCCTTACCAATTGTATGGCTACACCTTC CASSLAVAPYQLYGYTF
TRBJ2-5 NA 13 TRBV6-5 NA TGTGCCAGCCGGCCAGCCGAACAAGAGACCCAGTACTTC CASRPAEQETQYF
TRBJ1-1 few 16 TRBV6-5 NA TGTGCCAGCAGTAACTCCGGGACCGAGATGAACACTGAAGCTTTCTTT CASSNSGTEMNTEAFF
TRBJ2-3 NA 15 TRBV9 NA TGTGCCAGCAGCGTAAGGGGGGGATTCACAGATACGCAGTATTTT CASSVRGGFTDTQYF
TRBJ1-2 NA 14 TRBV19 NA TGTGCCAGTAGTAGGAGAGATGGGGGCTATGGCTACACCTTC CASSRRDGGYGYTF
TRBJ2-1 NA 16 TRBV7-6 NA TGTGCCAGCAGCCCCCGGGGCGGGCTCTCCTACAATGAGCAGTTCTTC CASSPRGGLSYNEQFF
TRBJ2-1 NA 14 TRBV11-3 NA TGTGCCAGCAGCTTAGCAGGGTTAATCGATGAGCAGTTCTTC CASSLAGLIDEQFF
TRBJ1-2 NA 14 TRBV4-1 NA TGCGCCAGCAGCCAAGATGCCCAAGCGGATGGCTACACCTTC CASSQDAQADGYTF
TRBJ1-4 NA 13 TRBV2 NA TGTGCCAGCAGTCGTGGTTGGAACGAAAAACTGTTTTTT CASSRGWNEKLFF
TRBJ1-1 NA 15 TRBV3-1/TRBV3-2 NA TGTGCCAGCAGCCAAGATCGGGTAGGAGCGTTGGAAGCTTTCTTT CASSQDRVGALEAFF
TRBJ2-7 few 14 TRBV5-1 TRBD1 TGCGCCAGCAGACCCGGGACAGGGACCTACGAGCAGTACTTC CASRPGTGTYEQYF
TRBJ2-1 NA 16 TRBV28 TRBD2 TGTGCCAGCACTGGGGCGGGAGGTCCCTCCTACAATGAGCAGTTCTTC CASTGAGGPSYNEQFF
TRBJ1-2 NA 13 TRBV10-3 NA TGTGCCATCAGTGAGTCGATGGGCTATGGCTACACCTTC CAISESMGYGYTF